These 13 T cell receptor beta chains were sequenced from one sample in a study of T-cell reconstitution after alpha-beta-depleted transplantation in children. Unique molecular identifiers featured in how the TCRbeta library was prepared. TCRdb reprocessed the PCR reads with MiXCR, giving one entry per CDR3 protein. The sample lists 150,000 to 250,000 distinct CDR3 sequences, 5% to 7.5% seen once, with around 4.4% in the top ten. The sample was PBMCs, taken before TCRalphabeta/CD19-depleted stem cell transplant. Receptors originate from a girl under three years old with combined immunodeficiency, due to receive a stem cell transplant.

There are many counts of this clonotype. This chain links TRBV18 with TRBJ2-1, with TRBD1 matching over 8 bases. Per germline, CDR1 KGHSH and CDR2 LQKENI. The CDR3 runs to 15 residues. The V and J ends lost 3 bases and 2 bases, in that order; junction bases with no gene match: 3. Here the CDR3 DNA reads TGTGCCAGCTCACCGCAGGGGGCCCCCTACAATGAGCAGTTCTTC. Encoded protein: CASSPQGAPYNEQFF.

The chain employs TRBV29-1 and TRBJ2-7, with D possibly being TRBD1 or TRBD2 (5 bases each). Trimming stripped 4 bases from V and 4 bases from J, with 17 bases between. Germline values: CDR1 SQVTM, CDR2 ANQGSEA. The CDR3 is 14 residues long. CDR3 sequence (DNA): TGCAGCGTTGTTGGCCGGATGGGGGATTACGAGCAGTACTTC. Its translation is CSVVGRMGDYEQYF.

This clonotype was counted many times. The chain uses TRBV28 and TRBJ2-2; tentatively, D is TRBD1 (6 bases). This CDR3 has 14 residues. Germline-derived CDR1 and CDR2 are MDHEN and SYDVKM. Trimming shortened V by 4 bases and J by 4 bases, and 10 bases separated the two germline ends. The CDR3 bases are TGTGCCAGCAGTTGGGCCAGGGGCACCGGGGAGCTGTTTTTT. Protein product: CASSWARGTGELFF. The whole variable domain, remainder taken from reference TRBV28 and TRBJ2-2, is DVKVTQSSRYLVKRTGEKVFLECVQDMDHENMFWYRQDPGLGLRLIYFSYDVKMKEKGDIPEGYSVSREKKERFSLILESASTNQTSMYLCASSWARGTGELFFGEGSRLTVL.

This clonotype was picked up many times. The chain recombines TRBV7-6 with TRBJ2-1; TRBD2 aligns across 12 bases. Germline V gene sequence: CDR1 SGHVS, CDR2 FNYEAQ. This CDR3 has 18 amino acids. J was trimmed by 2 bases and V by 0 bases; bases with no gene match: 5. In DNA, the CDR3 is TGTGCCAGCAGCTTAGCCCTAGCGGGGGGGAGACCCTACAATGAGCAGTTCTTC. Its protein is CASSLALAGGRPYNEQFF.

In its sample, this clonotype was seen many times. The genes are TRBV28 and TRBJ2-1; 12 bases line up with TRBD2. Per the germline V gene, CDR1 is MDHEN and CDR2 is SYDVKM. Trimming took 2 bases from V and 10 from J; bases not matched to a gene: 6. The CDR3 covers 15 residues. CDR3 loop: CASSLRLAGVWEQFF. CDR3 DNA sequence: TGTGCCAGCAGTTTACGACTAGCGGGAGTCTGGGAGCAGTTCTTC. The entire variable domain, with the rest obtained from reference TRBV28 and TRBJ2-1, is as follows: DVKVTQSSRYLVKRTGEKVFLECVQDMDHENMFWYRQDPGLGLRLIYFSYDVKMKEKGDIPEGYSVSREKKERFSLILESASTNQTSMYLCASSLRLAGVWEQFFGPGTRLTVL.

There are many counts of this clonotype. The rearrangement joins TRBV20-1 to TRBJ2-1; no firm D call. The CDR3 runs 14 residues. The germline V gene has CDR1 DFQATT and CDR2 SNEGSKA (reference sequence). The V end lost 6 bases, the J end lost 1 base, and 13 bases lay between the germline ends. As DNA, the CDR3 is TGCAGTGCCCCGAGACTCACATCCTACAATGAGCAGTTCTTC. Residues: CSAPRLTSYNEQFF.

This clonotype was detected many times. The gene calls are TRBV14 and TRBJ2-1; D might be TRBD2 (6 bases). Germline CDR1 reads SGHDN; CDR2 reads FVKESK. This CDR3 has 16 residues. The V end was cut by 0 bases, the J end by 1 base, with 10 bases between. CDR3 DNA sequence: TGTGCCAGCAGCCAAGATGTCGGGAGTTCCTACAATGAGCAGTTCTTC. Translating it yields CASSQDVGSSYNEQFF.

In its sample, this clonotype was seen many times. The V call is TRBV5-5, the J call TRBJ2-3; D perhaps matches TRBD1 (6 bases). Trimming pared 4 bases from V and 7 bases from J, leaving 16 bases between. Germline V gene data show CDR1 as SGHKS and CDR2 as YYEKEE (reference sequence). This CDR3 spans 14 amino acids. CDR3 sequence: CASSLGDTLHTQYF. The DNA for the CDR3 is TGTGCCAGCAGCCTTGGGGACACACTTCATACGCAGTATTTT.

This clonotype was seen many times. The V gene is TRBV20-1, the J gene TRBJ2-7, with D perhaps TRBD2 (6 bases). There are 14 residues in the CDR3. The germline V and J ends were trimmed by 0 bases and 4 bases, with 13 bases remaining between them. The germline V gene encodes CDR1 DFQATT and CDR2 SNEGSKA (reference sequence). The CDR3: CSARDSRDFYEQYF. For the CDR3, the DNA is TGCAGTGCTAGAGATAGCAGGGACTTTTACGAGCAGTACTTC.

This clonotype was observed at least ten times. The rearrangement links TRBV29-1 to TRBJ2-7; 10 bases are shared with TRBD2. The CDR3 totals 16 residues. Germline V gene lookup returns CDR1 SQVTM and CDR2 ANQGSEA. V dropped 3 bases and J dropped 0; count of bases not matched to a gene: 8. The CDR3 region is CSVEEESSGSSYEQYF. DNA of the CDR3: TGCAGCGTTGAGGAGGAGTCTAGCGGGAGCTCCTACGAGCAGTACTTC.

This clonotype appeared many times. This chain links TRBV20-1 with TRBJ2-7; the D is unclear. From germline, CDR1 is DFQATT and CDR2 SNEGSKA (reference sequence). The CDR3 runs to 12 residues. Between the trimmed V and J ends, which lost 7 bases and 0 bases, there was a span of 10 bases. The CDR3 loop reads CSGRISSYEQYF. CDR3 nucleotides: TGCAGTGGGCGGATTAGCTCCTACGAGCAGTACTTC.

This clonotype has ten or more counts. The CDR3 loop reads CASSEAGVLPSYEQYF. The CDR3 nucleotides are TGTGCCAGCAGTGAAGCGGGGGTTCTCCCCTCATACGAGCAGTACTTC. The chain joins TRBV2 to TRBJ2-7; either TRBD1 or TRBD2 may supply D (5 bases each). V was trimmed by 0 bases and J by 4 bases, leaving 16 bases between them. Germline CDR1 SNHLY, CDR2 FYNNEI. This CDR3 has 16 amino acids.

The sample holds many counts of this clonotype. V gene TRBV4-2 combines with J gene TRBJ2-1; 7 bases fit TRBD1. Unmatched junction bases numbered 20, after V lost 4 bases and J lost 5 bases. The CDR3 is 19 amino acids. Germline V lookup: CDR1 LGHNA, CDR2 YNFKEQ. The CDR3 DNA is TGTGCCAGCAGCCCTTGGGATCACCCAACCGGGACAGAGAACAATGAGCAGTTCTTC. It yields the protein CASSPWDHPTGTENNEQFF.